This T cell receptor beta chain was observed in a study of shared T cell receptors in the human thymus. TCRdb keeps only in-frame clones here, not all; method: immunoSEQ multiplex PCR. The profile shows hundreds of thousands of clones, 70% to 90% of them singletons. CDR1 and CDR2 from the germline V gene are SGHAT and FQDESV (reference sequence). This CDR3 is 12 amino acids long. V lost 1 base, J lost 11 bases, and 11 bases lay in between. These data also formed part of another study, on human thymus T cells. That work states: The study used thymus tissue resected during corrective heart surgery. An apparent bias in V and J gene usage was seen in thymic and blood repertoires.

The origin of this receptor is a girl in the first two years of life with a congenital heart defect. The sample taken for sequencing was thymocytes. The chain joins TRBV11-1 to TRBJ1-1; a possible D gene is TRBD1 (5 bases). The CDR3 DNA reads as TGTGCCAGCAGCTTAGTACGGGGGGACGCTTTCTTT. It specifies CASSLVRGDAFF.